The clone carrying this T cell receptor beta chain occurred once. Its antigen remains unknown. The sample originates from a study of CD8 T cells in Susac syndrome. Findings and limits, study-wide: The study's TCR sequencing and HLA analysis covered a relatively small number of individuals, and the study acknowledged this.

Sequencing of TCR beta was carried out in blood CD8+ and CD4+ T cells. With random hexamers, reverse transcription was performed on roughly 0.5 to 1 ug of RNA. A single record per CDR3 protein comes from TCRdb applying MiXCR to the immunoSEQ multiplex PCR reads. The data show tens of thousands of distinct CDR3 sequences, less than 95% seen once. The CDR3 is made up of 16 amino acids. In germline, CDR1 is SGDLS, CDR2 YYNGEE. V was clipped by 7 bases and J by 4 bases; unmatched bases: 14. The TCR originated in a human donor with multiple sclerosis. Sequences were obtained from CD8+ T cells from PBMCs. The V call is TRBV9, the J call TRBJ2-1; 7 nucleotides agree with TRBD2. DNA for the CDR3: TGTGCCAGCGACCCAGGAGGGGAGCGGGGTTACAATGAGCAGTTCTTC. As protein: CASDPGGERGYNEQFF.